This T cell receptor beta chain came from a study of blood T cell repertoires in COVID-19 (dated by TCRdb to between 2020 and 2021). Describing the broader study: Samples covering the acute and convalescent phases of COVID-19 were provided by collaborators in the United States, Italy and Spain. The prospective study material was composed of cDNA or gDNA derived from T cells, B-cell-depleted T cells, or PBMCs. The dataset comprised deeply sampled blood TCRbeta repertoires from subjects exposed to, actively infected with, or recovered from COVID-19. The repertoires were made available in a free public database intended to serve as a resource for research on the immune response to SARS-CoV-2. The samples were drawn from two sources: the first 160 participants of the ongoing ImmuneRACE study, and fewer than 1,500 subjects contributed by 6 global collaborators. Nearly every sample came with metadata listing a de-identified subject ID, COVID-19 status, age in years and sex. Where available, HLA class I and class II types were obtained from metadata supplied by the sample provider rather than from assay-based typing. Results and caveats for the whole study, not just this receptor: How much clinical and demographic metadata was included differed by source and by participant, and the metadata was provided uncurated.

On this clone: It has no known antigen specificity. No base qualities exist here, and no much larger clone lies one base off it. Other DNA sequences of this sample code for an identical CDR3.

At one collaborating source in Seattle, patients were enrolled during active infection and were followed longitudinally through the course of disease. The collaborating institutions used their own protocols to collect whole blood in K2EDTA tubes. For TCRbeta analysis, collaborator samples were shipped as frozen whole blood, as isolated PBMCs, or as DNA extracted from either sample type. CDR1 and CDR2, per the germline V gene, are KGHSH and LQKENI. Inclusive of the bounding cysteine and phenylalanine, the CDR3 is 15 residues long. Solely the CDR3 DNA is kept, with 45 bases framed from the first base. Compared with germline, V lacks 2 bases and J lacks 2 bases; bases without a gene match: 0. The immunoSEQ Assay, a bias-controlled multiplex PCR, was used to amplify TCRbeta CDR3 regions from genomic DNA. The paper's data handling went like this. The number of nucleated cells in each sample was estimated from the amplification of reference gene primers within the assay. To quantify the absolute abundance of each unique TCRbeta CDR3 rearrangement, sequence reads were collapsed and filtered. Productive Simpson clonality was computed per sample as the square root of Simpson's diversity index over productive rearrangements. Held by TCRdb, this immuneACCESS table contains in-frame sequences only and omits some clones. Under half of the omission traces to an unresolved V gene where checked; the cause of the rest is unknown. The V and J calls and clone size were taken over from that table, and D and trimming were inferred from the DNA. The sample yields 200,000 to 250,000 clones; approximately 80% were counted once. Clones ranked in the top ten supply around 7.5% of the sample.

This sequence was found in a woman older than 75 with COVID-19, enrolled during active disease. The chain uses TRBV18 and TRBJ1-4; 9 bases in between match TRBD1. Material: peripheral blood. The CDR3 region: CASSPGQGTNEKLFF. The nucleotides read TGTGCCAGCTCACCAGGACAGGGGACTAATGAAAAACTGTTTTTT.